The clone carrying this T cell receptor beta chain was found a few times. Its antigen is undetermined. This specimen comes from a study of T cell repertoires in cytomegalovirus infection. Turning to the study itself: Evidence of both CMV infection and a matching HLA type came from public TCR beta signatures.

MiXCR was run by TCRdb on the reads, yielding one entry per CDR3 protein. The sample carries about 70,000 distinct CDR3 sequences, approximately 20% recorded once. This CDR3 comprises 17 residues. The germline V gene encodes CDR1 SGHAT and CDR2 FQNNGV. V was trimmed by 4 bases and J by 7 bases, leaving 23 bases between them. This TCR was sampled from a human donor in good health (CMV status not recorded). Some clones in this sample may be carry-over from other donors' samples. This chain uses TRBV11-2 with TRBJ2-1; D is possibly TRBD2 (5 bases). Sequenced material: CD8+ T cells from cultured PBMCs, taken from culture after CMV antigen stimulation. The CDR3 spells CASSYPVKAVGGNEQFF. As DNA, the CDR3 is TGTGCCAGCAGCTACCCGGTCAAGGCGGTGGGCGGGAATGAGCAGTTCTTC.